A single sample gave rise to the 18 T cell receptor beta chains below, sequenced in a study of cytomegalovirus exposure and HLA in healthy donors. The PCR employed 60 Vbeta primers together with 13 Jbeta primers. Measured with immunoSEQ multiplex PCR; TCRdb has only the in-frame clones, and not every one. The data hold roughly 80,000 clones, with approximately 62% observed a single time. Sequenced: PBMCs. These receptor sequences come from a male donor in good health and CMV-seropositive.

J is TRBJ1-3 and V is TRBV7-6; D perhaps matches TRBD1 (5 bases). Trimming cost V 1 base and J 0 bases, with 16 bases left between them. From germline, CDR1 is SGHVS and CDR2 FNYEAQ. The CDR3 is made up of 18 amino acids. The CDR3 DNA reads as TGTGCCAGCAGCTTAGATGGGGCAGGAATTTTCTCTGGAAACACCATATATTTT. Translated, it gives CASSLDGAGIFSGNTIYF.

J is TRBJ1-5 and V is TRBV19, with D unclear. Per the germline V gene, CDR1 is LNHDA and CDR2 is SQIVND (reference sequence). Trimming took 2 bases from V and 0 from J, leaving 14 bases between them. The CDR3 runs 17 residues. As DNA, the CDR3 is TGTGCCAGTAGTATAAGGTGGAGGGAATATAGCAATCAGCCCCAGCATTTT. The encoded protein is CASSIRWREYSNQPQHF. Full variable domain (rest looked up from reference TRBV19 and TRBJ1-5): DGGITQSPKYLFRKEGQNVTLSCEQNLNHDAMYWYRQDPGQGLRLIYYSQIVNDFQKGDIAEGYSVSREKKESFPLTVTSAQKNPTAFYLCASSIRWREYSNQPQHFGDGTRLSIL.

The V call is TRBV27, the J call TRBJ2-7; the match to TRBD2 covers 10 bases. Trimming took 2 bases from V and 1 from J; bases not matched to a gene: 5. The CDR3 has 16 amino acids. Germline V CDR1 and CDR2: MNHEY, SMNVEV (reference sequence). CDR3: CASSLRASGGSYEQYF. For the CDR3, the DNA is TGTGCCAGCAGTTTAAGGGCTAGCGGGGGTTCCTACGAGCAGTACTTC.

This sequence joins TRBV27 and TRBJ1-4; D remains ambiguous. The CDR3 is made up of 12 amino acids. Germline CDR1 reads MNHEY; CDR2 reads SMNVEV (reference sequence). V lost 7 bases and J 8 bases, leaving 11 bases between the germline ends. CDR3 nucleotides: TGTGCCAGCACTTCGGGCGGGGAAAAACTGTTTTTT. Translated: CASTSGGEKLFF.

The V and J genes are TRBV10-3 and TRBJ2-5, with unresolved D. Germline loops: CDR1 ENHRY, CDR2 SYGVKD. CDR3 length equals 13 residues. V gave up 4 bases and J gave up 3 bases, with 9 bases separating them. The CDR3 loop reads CAISGAPKETQYF. CDR3 bases: TGTGCCATCAGTGGCGCGCCCAAAGAGACCCAGTACTTC.

This clone appeared a few times. The V gene is TRBV27, the J gene TRBJ2-7; tentative D call: TRBD2 (6 bases). With 5 bases removed from V and 0 bases from J, the gap between germline ends came to 14 bases. CDR3 length: 15 amino acids. Germline loops: CDR1 MNHEY, CDR2 SMNVEV (reference sequence). CDR3: CASSPWGGNSYEQYF. The CDR3 nucleotides read TGTGCCAGCAGTCCTTGGGGCGGGAACTCCTACGAGCAGTACTTC.

The sample holds a few counts of this clone. For the CDR3, the DNA is TGCGCCAGCAGCCTCCGGGACTCTGGAAACACCATATATTTT. Translated, it gives CASSLRDSGNTIYF. The chain joins TRBV5-1 to TRBJ1-3; D is uncertain. Germline V lookup: CDR1 SGHRS, CDR2 YFSETQ. CDR3 length equals 14 residues. The germline V and J ends were trimmed by 4 bases and 0 bases, with 8 bases remaining between them. Full variable domain (rest looked up from reference TRBV5-1 and TRBJ1-3): KAGVTQTPRYLIKTRGQQVTLSCSPISGHRSVSWYQQTPGQGLQFLFEYFSETQRNKGNFPGRFSGRQFSNSRSEMNVSTLELGDSALYLCASSLRDSGNTIYFGEGSWLTVV.

This clone was detected only a few times. The chain joins TRBV19 to TRBJ1-5; 10 bases map to TRBD1. The V gene's germline CDR1 is LNHDA and CDR2 SQIVND (reference sequence). The CDR3 has 14 residues. V shed 7 bases and J 3 bases; nucleotides not matched to a gene: 3. CDR3 sequence: CASTGTGVNQPQHF. Here the CDR3 DNA reads TGTGCCAGTACCGGGACAGGGGTCAATCAGCCCCAGCATTTT.

Only a few counts were recorded for this clone. The chain employs TRBV7-3 and TRBJ2-5; D is unclear. V was shortened by 2 bases and J by 5 bases, with 9 bases between the two germline ends. The CDR3 contains 13 residues. Germline assignment: CDR1 SGHTA and CDR2 FQGTGA. The CDR3 sequence is CASSLGQRETQYF. In DNA, the CDR3 is TGTGCCAGCAGCTTAGGGCAAAGGGAGACCCAGTACTTC. Supplemented by reference TRBV7-3 and TRBJ2-5, the full variable domain reads GAGVSQTPSNKVTEKGKYVELRCDPISGHTALYWYRQSLGQGPEFLIYFQGTGAADDSGLPNDRFFAVRPEGSVSTLKIQRTERGDSAVYLCASSLGQRETQYFGPGTRLLVL.

This clone appeared a few times. The rearrangement joins TRBV5-4 to TRBJ2-4; 8 nucleotides line up with TRBD1. The CDR3 covers 14 residues. Looked up from germline, CDR1 is SGHNT and CDR2 is YYREEE (reference sequence). J lost 8 bases, V lost 2 bases, and 6 bases had no gene match. The chain's CDR3 is CASSLGQGEDIQYF. CDR3 bases: TGTGCCAGCAGCTTAGGACAGGGAGAAGACATTCAGTACTTC.

This chain uses TRBV30 with TRBJ1-2, with D tentatively TRBD1 (5 bases). The length of the CDR3 is 15 residues. V was clipped by 0 bases and J by 2 bases, with 13 bases between them. Germline lookup yields CDR1 GTSNPN and CDR2 SVGIG (reference sequence). The CDR3 region is CAWSVGQGGNYGYTF. The CDR3 region has the DNA TGTGCCTGGAGTGTAGGGCAGGGAGGGAACTATGGCTACACCTTC.

The CDR3 region is CASSVGGTVNGYTF. For the CDR3, the DNA is TGTGCCAGCAGCGTAGGGGGGACAGTCAATGGCTACACCTTC. This chain joins TRBV9 and TRBJ1-2; 7 positions agree with TRBD1. CDR3 length: 14 amino acids. CDR1 is SGDLS, CDR2 YYNGEE, per germline. The V gene end was trimmed by 0 bases and the J gene end by 6 bases; junction bases not matched to a gene: 5.

V is TRBV6-1 and J is TRBJ1-5; D gene uncertain. The CDR3 covers 13 residues. The V end lost 2 bases, the J end lost 3 bases, and 5 bases lay between the germline ends. CDR1 and CDR2 (germline): MNHNS, SASEGT. For the CDR3, the DNA is TGTGCCAGCAGTGAACGTATCAATCAGCCCCAGCATTTT. Its translation is CASSERINQPQHF.

This clone was counted ten times or more. The chain recombines TRBV5-1 with TRBJ1-1, with unresolved D. The CDR3 covers 11 residues. Trimming stripped 5 bases from V and 5 bases from J, with 7 bases between. In germline, CDR1 is SGHRS, CDR2 YFSETQ. The CDR3 is CASRKETEAFF. The DNA of the CDR3 is TGCGCCAGCAGGAAGGAGACTGAAGCTTTCTTT.

The genes are TRBV7-3 and TRBJ1-1, with 8 positions matching TRBD1. CDR3 length: 14 amino acids. The V gene end was trimmed by 5 bases and the J gene end by 1 base; junction bases not matched to a gene: 3. The germline gives CDR1 SGHTA, CDR2 FQGTGA. The CDR3 coding sequence is TGTGCCAGCAGCCCGGGACAGGCGAACACTGAAGCTTTCTTT. This sequence encodes CASSPGQANTEAFF.

This clone appeared a few times. This chain links TRBV7-2 with TRBJ2-2; a possible D gene is TRBD2 (5 bases). Trimming pared 0 bases from V and 7 bases from J, leaving 12 bases between. The CDR3 has 15 amino acids. Germline CDR1 is SGHTA and CDR2 is FQGNSA. In DNA, the CDR3 is TGTGCCAGCAGCTTAGCAGGTGGAGGAAGCGGGGAGCTGTTTTTT. Its protein product is CASSLAGGGSGELFF. The full variable domain, its missing parts supplied by reference TRBV7-2 and TRBJ2-2, is GAGVSQSPSNKVTEKGKDVELRCDPISGHTALYWYRQSLGQGLEFLIYFQGNSAPDKSGLPSDRFSAERTGGSVSTLTIQRTQQEDSAVYLCASSLAGGGSGELFFGEGSRLTVL.

The chain links TRBV30 to TRBJ2-1, with 8 positions matching TRBD2. The CDR3 loop spans 13 amino acids. Germline V lookup: CDR1 GTSNPN, CDR2 SVGIG (reference sequence). With V trimmed by 2 bases and J by 8 bases, 5 bases remained unmatched. Written as DNA, the CDR3 is TGTGCCTGGAGTCGGGCGGGGGGAGATGAGCAGTTCTTC. Protein sequence: CAWSRAGGDEQFF.

The chain joins TRBV30 to TRBJ1-1; 7 bases map to TRBD1. The germline gives CDR1 GTSNPN, CDR2 SVGIG (reference sequence). The junction had 4 bases not matched to a gene; V was cut back by 2 bases and J by 1 base. This CDR3 contains 14 residues. CDR3 residues: CAWSPDRPNTEAFF. Written as DNA, the CDR3 is TGTGCCTGGAGTCCGGACAGGCCGAACACTGAAGCTTTCTTT.